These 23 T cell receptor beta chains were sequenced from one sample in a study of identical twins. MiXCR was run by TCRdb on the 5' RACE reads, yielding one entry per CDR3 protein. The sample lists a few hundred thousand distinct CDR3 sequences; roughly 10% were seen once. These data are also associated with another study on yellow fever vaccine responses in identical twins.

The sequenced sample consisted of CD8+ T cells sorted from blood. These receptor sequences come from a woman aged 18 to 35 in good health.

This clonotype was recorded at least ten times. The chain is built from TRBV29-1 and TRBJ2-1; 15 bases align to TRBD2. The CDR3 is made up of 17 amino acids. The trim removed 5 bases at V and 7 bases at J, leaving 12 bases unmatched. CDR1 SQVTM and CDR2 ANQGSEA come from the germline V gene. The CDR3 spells CSVRVRGLAGGDNEQFF. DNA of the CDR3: TGCAGCGTTCGGGTCAGGGGACTAGCGGGAGGAGATAATGAGCAGTTCTTC.

CDR3 bases: TGTGCCAGCAGTCCCCTCCTCGACAGTCTAAAAGGCTACACCTTC. Its protein product is CASSPLLDSLKGYTF. The chain recombines TRBV27 with TRBJ1-2; the D gene is possibly TRBD1 (5 bases). V shed 5 bases and J shed 8 bases, with 21 bases lying between them. CDR1 MNHEY and CDR2 SMNVEV come from the germline V gene (reference sequence). The CDR3 is 15 residues long.

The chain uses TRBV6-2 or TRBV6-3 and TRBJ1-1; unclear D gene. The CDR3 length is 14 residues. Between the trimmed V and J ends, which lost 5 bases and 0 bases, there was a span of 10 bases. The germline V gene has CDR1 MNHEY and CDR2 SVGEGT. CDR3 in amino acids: CASSDGLLNTEAFF. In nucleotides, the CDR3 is TGTGCCAGCAGTGACGGACTCCTGAACACTGAAGCTTTCTTT.

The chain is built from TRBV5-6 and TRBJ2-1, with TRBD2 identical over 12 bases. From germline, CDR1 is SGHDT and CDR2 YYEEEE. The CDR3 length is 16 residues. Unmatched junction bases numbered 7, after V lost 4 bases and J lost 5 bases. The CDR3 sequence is CASSPGLAGSNNEQFF. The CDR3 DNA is TGTGCCAGCAGCCCCGGACTAGCGGGGTCAAACAATGAGCAGTTCTTC.

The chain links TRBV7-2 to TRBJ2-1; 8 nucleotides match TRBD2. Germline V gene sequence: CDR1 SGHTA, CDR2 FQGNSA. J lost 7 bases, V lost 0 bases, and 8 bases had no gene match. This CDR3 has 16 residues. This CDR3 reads CASSLAGGRIGNEQFF. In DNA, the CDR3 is TGTGCCAGCAGCTTAGCGGGCGGGAGGATTGGAAATGAGCAGTTCTTC.

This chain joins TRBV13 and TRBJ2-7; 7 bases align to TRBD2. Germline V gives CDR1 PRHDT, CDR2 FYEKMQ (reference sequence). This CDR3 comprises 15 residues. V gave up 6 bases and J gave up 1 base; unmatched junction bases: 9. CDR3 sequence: CASRPIAGSSYEQYF. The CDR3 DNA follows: TGTGCCAGCAGACCTATAGCGGGTTCGTCCTACGAGCAGTACTTC. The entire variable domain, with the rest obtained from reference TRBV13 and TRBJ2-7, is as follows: AAGVIQSPRHLIKEKRETATLKCYPIPRHDTVYWYQQGPGQDPQFLISFYEKMQSDKGSIPDRFSAQQFSDYHSELNMSSLELGDSALYFCASRPIAGSSYEQYFGPGTRLTVT.

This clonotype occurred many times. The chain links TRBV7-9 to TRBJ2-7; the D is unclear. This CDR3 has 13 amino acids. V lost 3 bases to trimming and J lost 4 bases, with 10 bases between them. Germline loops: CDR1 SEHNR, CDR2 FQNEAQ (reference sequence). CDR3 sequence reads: CASSFVGNYEQYF. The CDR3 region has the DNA TGTGCCAGCAGCTTTGTCGGAAATTACGAGCAGTACTTC.

CDR3 amino acids: CATEANTEAFF. The CDR3 bases are TGTGCCACTGAGGCGAACACTGAAGCTTTCTTT. The chain recombines TRBV5-5 with TRBJ1-1; D is unclear. Trimming removed 9 bases from V and 1 base from J, with 7 bases in between. Germline-derived CDR1 and CDR2 are SGHKS and YYEKEE (reference sequence). The CDR3 is 11 residues long.

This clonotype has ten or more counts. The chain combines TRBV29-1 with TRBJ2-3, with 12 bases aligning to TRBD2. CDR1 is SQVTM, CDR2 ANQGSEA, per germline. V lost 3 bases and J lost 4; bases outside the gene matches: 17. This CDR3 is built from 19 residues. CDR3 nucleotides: TGCAGCGTTGATGGGGAGGGGGGACTAGCGGGCCCCGGGGCAGATACGCAGTATTTT. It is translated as CSVDGEGGLAGPGADTQYF.

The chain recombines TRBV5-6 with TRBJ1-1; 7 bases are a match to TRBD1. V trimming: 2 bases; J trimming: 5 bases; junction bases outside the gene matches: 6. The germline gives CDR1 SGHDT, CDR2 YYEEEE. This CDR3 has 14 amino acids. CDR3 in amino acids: CASSFLRTGTEAFF. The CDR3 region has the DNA TGTGCCAGCAGCTTTCTCCGGACAGGAACTGAAGCTTTCTTT.

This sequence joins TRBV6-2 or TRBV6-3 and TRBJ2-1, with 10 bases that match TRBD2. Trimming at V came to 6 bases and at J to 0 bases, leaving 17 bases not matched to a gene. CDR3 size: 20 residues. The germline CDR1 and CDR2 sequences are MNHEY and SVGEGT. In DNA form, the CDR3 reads TGTGCCAGCAGCCTACACCGTATAGCGGGAGGACTCTTCTCCTACAATGAGCAGTTCTTC. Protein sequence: CASSLHRIAGGLFSYNEQFF.

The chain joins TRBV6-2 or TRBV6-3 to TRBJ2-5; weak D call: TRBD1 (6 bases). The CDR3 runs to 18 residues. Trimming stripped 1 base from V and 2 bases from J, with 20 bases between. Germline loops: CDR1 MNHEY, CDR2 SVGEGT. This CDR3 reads CASSYFSGGRTVQETQYF. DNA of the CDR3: TGTGCCAGCAGTTACTTCTCAGGCGGAAGGACAGTTCAAGAGACCCAGTACTTC.

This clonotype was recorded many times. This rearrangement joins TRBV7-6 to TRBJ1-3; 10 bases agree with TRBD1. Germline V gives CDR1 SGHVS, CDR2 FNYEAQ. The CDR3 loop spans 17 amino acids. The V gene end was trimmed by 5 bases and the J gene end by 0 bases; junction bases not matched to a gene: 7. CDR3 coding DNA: TGTGCCAGCAGCACTGGACAGGGGGAGGTCTCTGGAAACACCATATATTTT. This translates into CASSTGQGEVSGNTIYF. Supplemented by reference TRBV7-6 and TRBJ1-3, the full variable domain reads GAGVSQSPRYKVTKRGQDVALRCDPISGHVSLYWYRQALGQGPEFLTYFNYEAQQDKSGLPNDRFSAERPEGSISTLTIQRTEQRDSAMYRCASSTGQGEVSGNTIYFGEGSWLTVV.

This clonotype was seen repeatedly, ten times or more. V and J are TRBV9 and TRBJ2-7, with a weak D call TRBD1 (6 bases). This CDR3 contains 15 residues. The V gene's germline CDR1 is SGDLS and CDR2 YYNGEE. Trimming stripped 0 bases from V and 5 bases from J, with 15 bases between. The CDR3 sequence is CASSVVGDNFDEQYF. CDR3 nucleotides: TGTGCCAGCAGCGTAGTGGGGGACAATTTCGACGAGCAGTACTTC.

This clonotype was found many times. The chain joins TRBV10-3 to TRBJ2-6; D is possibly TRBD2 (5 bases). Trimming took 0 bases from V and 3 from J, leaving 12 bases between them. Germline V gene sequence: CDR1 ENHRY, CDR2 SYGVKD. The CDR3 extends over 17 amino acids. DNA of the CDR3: TGTGCCATCAGTGAGTCTGGTATTGGAGGTGGGGCCAACGTCCTGACTTTC. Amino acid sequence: CAISESGIGGGANVLTF.

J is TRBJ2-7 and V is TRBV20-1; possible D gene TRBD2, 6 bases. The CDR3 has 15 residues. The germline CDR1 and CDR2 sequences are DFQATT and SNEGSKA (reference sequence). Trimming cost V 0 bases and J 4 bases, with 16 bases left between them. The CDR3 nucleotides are TGCAGTGCTAGAGATATTTCGGGAGAAGGGTACGAGCAGTACTTC. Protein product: CSARDISGEGYEQYF.

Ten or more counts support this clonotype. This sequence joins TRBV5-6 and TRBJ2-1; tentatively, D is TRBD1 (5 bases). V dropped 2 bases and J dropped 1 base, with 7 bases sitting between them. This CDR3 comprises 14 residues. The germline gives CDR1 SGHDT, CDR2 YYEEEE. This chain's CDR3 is CASSFRVSYNEQFF. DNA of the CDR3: TGTGCCAGCAGCTTCAGGGTTTCCTACAATGAGCAGTTCTTC. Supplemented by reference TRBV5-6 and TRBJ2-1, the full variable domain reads DAGVTQSPTHLIKTRGQQVTLRCSPKSGHDTVSWYQQALGQGPQFIFQYYEEEERQRGNFPDRFSGHQFPNYSSELNVNALLLGDSALYLCASSFRVSYNEQFFGPGTRLTVL.

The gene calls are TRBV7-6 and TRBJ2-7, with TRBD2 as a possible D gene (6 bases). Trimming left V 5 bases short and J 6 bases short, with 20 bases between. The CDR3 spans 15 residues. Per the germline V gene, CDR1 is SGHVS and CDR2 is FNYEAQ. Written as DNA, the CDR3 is TGTGCCAGCAGCCCCCCGGGGACTCTAGGGACCGAGCAGTACTTC. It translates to CASSPPGTLGTEQYF.

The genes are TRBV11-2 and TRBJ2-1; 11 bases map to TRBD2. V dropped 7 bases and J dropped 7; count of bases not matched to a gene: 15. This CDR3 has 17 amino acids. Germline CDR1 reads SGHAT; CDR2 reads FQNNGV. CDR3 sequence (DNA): TGTGCCAGCAACGACAGGGGTAGCGGGAGGGTGGGAAATGAGCAGTTCTTC. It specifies CASNDRGSGRVGNEQFF.

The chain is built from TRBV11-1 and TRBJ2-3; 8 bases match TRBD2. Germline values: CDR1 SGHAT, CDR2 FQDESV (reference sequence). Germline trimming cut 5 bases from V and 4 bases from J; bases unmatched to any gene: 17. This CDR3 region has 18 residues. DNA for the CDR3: TGTGCCAGCAGCGGTTCAAGCGGGGGAGTTGTTTACGCAGATACGCAGTATTTT. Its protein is CASSGSSGGVVYADTQYF.

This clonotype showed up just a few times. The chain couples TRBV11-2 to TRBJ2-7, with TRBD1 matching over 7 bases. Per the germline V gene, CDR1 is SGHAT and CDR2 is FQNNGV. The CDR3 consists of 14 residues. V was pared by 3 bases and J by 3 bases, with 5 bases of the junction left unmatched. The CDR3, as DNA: TGTGCCAGCAGCTTGGGGACAGTCGTCTACGAGCAGTACTTC. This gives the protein CASSLGTVVYEQYF.

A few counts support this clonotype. CDR3 DNA: TGTGCCAGCAGCCAAGTTGCTAGCGGGGGTTCCCCTACCTACGAGCAGTACTTC. This translates into CASSQVASGGSPTYEQYF. This chain uses TRBV4-2 with TRBJ2-7, with TRBD2 identical over 10 bases. Trimming cost V 1 base and J 2 bases; bases outside gene matches: 11. Germline lookup yields CDR1 LGHNA and CDR2 YNFKEQ. The CDR3 is made up of 18 amino acids.

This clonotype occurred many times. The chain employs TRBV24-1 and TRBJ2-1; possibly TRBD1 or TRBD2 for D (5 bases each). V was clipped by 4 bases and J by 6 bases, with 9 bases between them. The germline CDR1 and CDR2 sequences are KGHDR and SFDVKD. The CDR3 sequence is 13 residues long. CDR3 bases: TGTGCCACCAGTGAGAGAGGGACCAATGAGCAGTTCTTC. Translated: CATSERGTNEQFF.